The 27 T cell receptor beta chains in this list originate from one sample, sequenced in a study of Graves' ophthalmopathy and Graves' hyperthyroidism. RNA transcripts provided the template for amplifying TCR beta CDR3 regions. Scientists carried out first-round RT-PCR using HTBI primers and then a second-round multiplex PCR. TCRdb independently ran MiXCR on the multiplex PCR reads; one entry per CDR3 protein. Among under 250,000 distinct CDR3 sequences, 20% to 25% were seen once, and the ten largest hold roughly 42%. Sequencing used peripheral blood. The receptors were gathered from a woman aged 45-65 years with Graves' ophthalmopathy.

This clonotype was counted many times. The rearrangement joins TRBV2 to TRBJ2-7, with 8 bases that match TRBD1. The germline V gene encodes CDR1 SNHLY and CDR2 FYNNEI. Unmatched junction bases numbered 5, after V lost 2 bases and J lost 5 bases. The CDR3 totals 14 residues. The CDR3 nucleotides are TGTGCCAGCAGTGAACTGCAGGGGGCAAACGAGCAGTACTTC. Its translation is CASSELQGANEQYF. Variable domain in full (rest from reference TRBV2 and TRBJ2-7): EPEVTQTPSHQVTQMGQEVILRCVPISNHLYFYWYRQILGQKVEFLVSFYNNEISEKSEIFDDQFSVERPDGSNFTLKIRSTKLEDSAMYFCASSELQGANEQYFGPGTRLTVT.

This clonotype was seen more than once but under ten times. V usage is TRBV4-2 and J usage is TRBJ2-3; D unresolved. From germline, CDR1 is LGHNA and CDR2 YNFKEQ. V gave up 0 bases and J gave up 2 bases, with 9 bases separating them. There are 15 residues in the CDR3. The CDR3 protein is CASSQDGAPTDTQYF. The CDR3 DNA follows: TGTGCCAGCAGCCAAGATGGCGCCCCCACAGATACGCAGTATTTT.

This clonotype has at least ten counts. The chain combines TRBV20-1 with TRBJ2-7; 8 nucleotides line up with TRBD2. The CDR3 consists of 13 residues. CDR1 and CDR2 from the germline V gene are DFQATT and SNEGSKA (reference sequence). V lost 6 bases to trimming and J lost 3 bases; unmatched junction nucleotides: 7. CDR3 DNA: TGCAGTGCCTGGGCGGGGGGAGGCTACGAGCAGTACTTC. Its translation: CSAWAGGGYEQYF.

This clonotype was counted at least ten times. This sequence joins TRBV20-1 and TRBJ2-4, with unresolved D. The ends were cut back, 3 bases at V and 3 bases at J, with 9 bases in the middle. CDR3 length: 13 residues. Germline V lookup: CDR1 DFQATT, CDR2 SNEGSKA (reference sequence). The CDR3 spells CSARLAVKNIQYF. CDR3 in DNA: TGCAGTGCTAGGCTGGCAGTCAAAAACATTCAGTACTTC.

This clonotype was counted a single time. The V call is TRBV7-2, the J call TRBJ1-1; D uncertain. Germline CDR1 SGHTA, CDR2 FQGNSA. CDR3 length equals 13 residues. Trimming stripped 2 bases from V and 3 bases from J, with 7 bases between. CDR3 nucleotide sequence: TGTGCCAGCAGCTTATGGCCACACACTGAAGCTTTCTTT. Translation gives CASSLWPHTEAFF.

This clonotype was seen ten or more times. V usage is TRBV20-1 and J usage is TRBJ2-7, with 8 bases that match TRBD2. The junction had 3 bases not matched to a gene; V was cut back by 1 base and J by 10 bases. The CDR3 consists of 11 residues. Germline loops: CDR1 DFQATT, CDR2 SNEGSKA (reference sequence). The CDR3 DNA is TGCAGTGCTAGAGCACGGGAGGGCCAGTACTTC. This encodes CSARAREGQYF.

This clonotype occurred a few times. The CDR3 DNA is TGTGCCAGCACGCCCCAGGGACCCCAGGAGACCCAGTACTTC. This sequence encodes CASTPQGPQETQYF. V and J are TRBV7-8 and TRBJ2-5, with D perhaps being TRBD1 or TRBD2 (5 bases each). CDR3 length: 14 amino acids. The V and J ends lost 7 bases and 5 bases respectively, with 17 bases between them. Germline V gene sequence: CDR1 SGHVS, CDR2 FQNEAQ.

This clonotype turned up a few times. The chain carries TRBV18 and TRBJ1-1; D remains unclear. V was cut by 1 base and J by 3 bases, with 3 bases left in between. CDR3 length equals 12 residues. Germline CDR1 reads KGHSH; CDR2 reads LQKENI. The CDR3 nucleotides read TGTGCCAGCTCACCACGGGACACTGAAGCTTTCTTT. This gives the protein CASSPRDTEAFF.

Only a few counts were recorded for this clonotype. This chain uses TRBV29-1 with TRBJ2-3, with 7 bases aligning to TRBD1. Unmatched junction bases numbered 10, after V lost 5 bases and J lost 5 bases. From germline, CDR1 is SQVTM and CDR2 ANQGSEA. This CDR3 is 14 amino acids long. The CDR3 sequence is CSVLGGTVLDTQYF. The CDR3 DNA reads TGCAGCGTTTTAGGGGGCACGGTGCTAGATACGCAGTATTTT.

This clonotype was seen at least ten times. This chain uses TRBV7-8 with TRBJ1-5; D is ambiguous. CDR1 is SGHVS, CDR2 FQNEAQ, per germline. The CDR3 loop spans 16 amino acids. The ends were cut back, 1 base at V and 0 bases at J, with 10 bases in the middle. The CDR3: CASSLGEGNSNQPQHF. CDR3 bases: TGTGCCAGCAGCTTAGGCGAGGGAAATAGCAATCAGCCCCAGCATTTT.

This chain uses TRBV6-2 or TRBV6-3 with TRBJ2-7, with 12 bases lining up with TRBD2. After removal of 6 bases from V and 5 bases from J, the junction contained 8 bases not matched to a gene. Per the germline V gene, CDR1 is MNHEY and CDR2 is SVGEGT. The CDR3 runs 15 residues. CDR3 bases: TGTGCCAGCAGCGACCGGACTAGCGGGATCCACGAGCAGTACTTC. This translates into CASSDRTSGIHEQYF.

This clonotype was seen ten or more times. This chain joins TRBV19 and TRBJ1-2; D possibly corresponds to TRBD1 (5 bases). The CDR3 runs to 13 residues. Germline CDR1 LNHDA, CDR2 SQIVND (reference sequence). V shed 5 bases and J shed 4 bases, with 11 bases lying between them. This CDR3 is CASSVDSIYGYTF. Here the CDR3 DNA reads TGTGCCAGTAGTGTCGACAGTATCTATGGCTACACCTTC.

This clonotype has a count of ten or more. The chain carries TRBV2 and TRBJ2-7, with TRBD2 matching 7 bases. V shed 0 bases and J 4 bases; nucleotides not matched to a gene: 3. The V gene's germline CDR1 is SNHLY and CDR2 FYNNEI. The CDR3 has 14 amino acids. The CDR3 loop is CASSEAPGGYEQYF. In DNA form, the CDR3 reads TGTGCCAGCAGTGAAGCGCCCGGGGGGTACGAGCAGTACTTC.

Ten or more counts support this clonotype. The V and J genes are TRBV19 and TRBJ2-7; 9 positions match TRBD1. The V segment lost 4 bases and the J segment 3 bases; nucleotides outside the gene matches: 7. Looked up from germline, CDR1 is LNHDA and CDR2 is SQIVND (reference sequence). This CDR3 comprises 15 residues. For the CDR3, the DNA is TGTGCCAGTAGTACTGGACAGGGGTTGATCTACGAGCAGTACTTC. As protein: CASSTGQGLIYEQYF.

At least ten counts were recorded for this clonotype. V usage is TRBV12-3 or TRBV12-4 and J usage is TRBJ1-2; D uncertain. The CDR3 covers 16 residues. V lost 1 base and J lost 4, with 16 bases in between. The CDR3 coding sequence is TGTGCCAGCAGTTTAGATCCAGGTAGAACTCCCTATGGCTACACCTTC. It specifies CASSLDPGRTPYGYTF.

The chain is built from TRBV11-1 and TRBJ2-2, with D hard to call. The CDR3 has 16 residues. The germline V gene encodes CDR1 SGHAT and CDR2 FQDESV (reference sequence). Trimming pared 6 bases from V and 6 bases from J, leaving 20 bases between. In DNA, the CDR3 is TGTGCCAGCAGGTCGAGGAAGGCAGGTAGTGCCGGGGAGCTGTTTTTT. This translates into CASRSRKAGSAGELFF. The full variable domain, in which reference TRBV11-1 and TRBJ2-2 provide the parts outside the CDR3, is EAEVAQSPRYKITEKSQAVAFWCDPISGHATLYWYRQILGQGPELLVQFQDESVVDDSQLPKDRFSAERLKGVDSTLKIQPAELGDSAMYLCASRSRKAGSAGELFFGEGSRLTVL.

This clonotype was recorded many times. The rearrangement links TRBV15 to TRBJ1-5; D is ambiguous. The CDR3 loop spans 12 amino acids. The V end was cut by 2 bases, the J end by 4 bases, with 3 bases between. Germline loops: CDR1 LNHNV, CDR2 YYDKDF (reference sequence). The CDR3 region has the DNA TGTGCCACCAGCAGACCTAATCAGCCCCAGCATTTT. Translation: CATSRPNQPQHF.

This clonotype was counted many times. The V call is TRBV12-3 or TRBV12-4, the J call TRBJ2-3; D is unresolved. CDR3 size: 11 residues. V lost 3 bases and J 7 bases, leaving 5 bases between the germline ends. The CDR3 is CASSLLHTQYF. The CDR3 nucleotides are TGTGCCAGCAGTTTGCTACATACGCAGTATTTT.

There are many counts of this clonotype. CDR3 in amino acids: CASSLAGPGAQYF. DNA for the CDR3: TGTGCCAGCAGCTTAGCCGGTCCGGGGGCCCAGTACTTC. V usage is TRBV7-8 and J usage is TRBJ2-5, with TRBD2 as a possible D gene (6 bases). There are 13 residues in the CDR3. Per the germline V gene, CDR1 is SGHVS and CDR2 is FQNEAQ. The V gene lost 0 bases and the J gene lost 9 bases, with 11 bases spanning the gap.

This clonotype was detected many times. CDR3 coding DNA: TGTGCCAGCAGTTTCAGGGGCGAAGTCTACGAGCAGTACTTC. It specifies CASSFRGEVYEQYF. The V call is TRBV12-3 or TRBV12-4, the J call TRBJ2-7; D possibly corresponds to TRBD1 (6 bases). The V and J ends lost 3 bases and 3 bases respectively, with 12 bases between them. There are 14 residues in the CDR3.

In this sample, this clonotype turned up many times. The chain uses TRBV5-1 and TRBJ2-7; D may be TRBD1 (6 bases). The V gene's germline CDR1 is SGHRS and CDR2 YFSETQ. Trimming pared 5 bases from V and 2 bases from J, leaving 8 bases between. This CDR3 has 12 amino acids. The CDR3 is CASSGQTYEQYF. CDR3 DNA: TGCGCCAGCAGTGGACAGACCTACGAGCAGTACTTC.

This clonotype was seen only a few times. The CDR3 spells CASAQGLLLGEQYF. CDR3 DNA sequence: TGTGCTAGTGCCCAGGGACTCCTGTTAGGGGAGCAGTACTTC. This chain joins TRBV12-5 and TRBJ2-7, with a tentative D call TRBD2 (6 bases). There are 14 residues in the CDR3. CDR1 and CDR2 (germline): LGHNT, FRNRAP. Trimming stripped 7 bases from V and 7 bases from J, with 20 bases between.

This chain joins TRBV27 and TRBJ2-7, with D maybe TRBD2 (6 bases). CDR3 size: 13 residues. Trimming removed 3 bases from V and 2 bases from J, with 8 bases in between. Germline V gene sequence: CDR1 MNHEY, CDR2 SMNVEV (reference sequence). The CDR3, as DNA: TGTGCCAGCAGTTTCGCGGGAACCTACGAGCAGTACTTC. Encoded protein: CASSFAGTYEQYF.

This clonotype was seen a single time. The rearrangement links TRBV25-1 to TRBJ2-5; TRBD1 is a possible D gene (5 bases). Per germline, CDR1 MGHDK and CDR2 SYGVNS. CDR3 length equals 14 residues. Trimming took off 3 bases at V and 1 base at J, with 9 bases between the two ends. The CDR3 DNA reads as TGTGCCAGCAGTGACTGGACACTCCAAGAGACCCAGTACTTC. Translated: CASSDWTLQETQYF.

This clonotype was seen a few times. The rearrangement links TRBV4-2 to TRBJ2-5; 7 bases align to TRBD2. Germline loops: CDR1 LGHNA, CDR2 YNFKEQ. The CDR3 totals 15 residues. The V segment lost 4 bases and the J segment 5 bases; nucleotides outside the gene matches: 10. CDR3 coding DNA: TGTGCCAGCAGCCGGAGCGGGATGAATCGGGAGACCCAGTACTTC. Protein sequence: CASSRSGMNRETQYF.

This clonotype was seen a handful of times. CDR3 loop: CASSVAVGGVNEQYF. The CDR3 nucleotides are TGTGCCAGCAGCGTAGCGGTGGGAGGAGTTAACGAGCAGTACTTC. This sequence joins TRBV9 and TRBJ2-7; tentatively, D is TRBD2 (6 bases). The CDR3 consists of 15 residues. The germline V gene has CDR1 SGDLS and CDR2 YYNGEE. The V and J ends lost 0 bases and 5 bases respectively, with 15 bases between them.

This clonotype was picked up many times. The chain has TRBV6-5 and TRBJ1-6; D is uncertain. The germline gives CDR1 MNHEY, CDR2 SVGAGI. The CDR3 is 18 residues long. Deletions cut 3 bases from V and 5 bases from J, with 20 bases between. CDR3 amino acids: CASSYATGRGGNNSPLHF. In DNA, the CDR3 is TGTGCCAGCAGTTATGCCACCGGGAGAGGCGGAAATAATTCACCCCTCCACTTT.